This T cell receptor beta chain derives from a study of Ad26.COV2.S vaccination and SARS-CoV-2 variants. Turning to the study itself: A COV1001 Ad26.COV2.S trial-arm participant provided the sample.

The CDR3 contains 16 residues. Trimming left V 4 bases short and J 4 bases short, with 17 bases between. CDR1 and CDR2 from the germline V gene are SGHDT and YYEEEE. TCRdb's copy holds only in-frame clones and misses some; the assay was immunoSEQ multiplex PCR. The data contain 300,000 to 400,000 clones, around nine tenths of them seen just once; the ten biggest clones take up roughly 3.1%. Treatment described: some 20 received Ad26.COV2.S at low or high dose, single or two shots; roughly five received placebo; per-sample allocation not given. On day 63 after the first injection, vaccine and placebo recipients gave samples. Cohort 1b enrolled adults aged 18-55 years in Boston. General observations from the study: Participants given vaccine showed non-spike TCR breadth similar to that of placebo recipients. Post-vaccination spike-specific CD8+ and CD4+ T cell responses reportedly had substantial breadth.

For this clone: Its cognate antigen is unknown.

The chain combines TRBV5-6 with TRBJ2-2, with D unclear. The input for sequencing was peripheral blood, taken in a trial of Ad26.COV2.S vaccine versus placebo. The source is a person between 18 and 59 years old who received the Ad26.COV2.S COVID-19 vaccine or a placebo. In nucleotides, the CDR3 is TGTGCCAGCAGCCACCGGGCGGACGGCTTCACCGGGGAGCTGTTTTTT. Its protein is CASSHRADGFTGELFF. The full variable domain, with the rest looked up from reference TRBV5-6 and TRBJ2-2, is DAGVTQSPTHLIKTRGQQVTLRCSPKSGHDTVSWYQQALGQGPQFIFQYYEEEERQRGNFPDRFSGHQFPNYSSELNVNALLLGDSALYLCASSHRADGFTGELFFGEGSRLTVL.